The T cell receptor beta chain under discussion was sequenced for a study of blood T cell repertoires in COVID-19 (dated by TCRdb to 2020 to 2022). For the study in its entirety: The collaborator samples originated in the United States, Italy and Spain and spanned the acute and convalescent phases of COVID-19. Deeply sampled blood TCRbeta repertoires from subjects exposed to, actively infected with, or recovered from COVID-19 were included in the dataset. The prospective study material was composed of cDNA or gDNA derived from T cells, B-cell-depleted T cells, or PBMCs. Nearly every sample came with metadata listing a de-identified subject ID, COVID-19 status, age in years and sex. A freely available public database, intended as a resource for researchers studying the immune response to SARS-CoV-2, is where the repertoires were released. Samples were obtained from the ongoing ImmuneRACE study (first 160 participants) and from approximately 1,200 subjects provided by 6 global collaborators. HLA class I and class II types, where available, came from metadata supplied by the sample provider rather than from assay-based typing. What the authors observed across the whole study: How much clinical and demographic metadata was included differed by source and by participant, and the metadata was provided uncurated.

Whole blood was collected in K2EDTA tubes by collaborating institutions according to the institutions' own protocols. Collaborator samples were shipped for TCRbeta analysis as frozen whole blood, isolated PBMCs, or DNA extracted from either sample type. TCRbeta CDR3 regions were amplified from genomic DNA by means of the immunoSEQ Assay, a bias-controlled multiplex PCR. The study's processing was this. The number of nucleated cells in each sample was estimated by amplification of reference gene primers within the assay. To quantify the absolute abundance of each unique TCRbeta CDR3 rearrangement, sequence reads were collapsed and filtered. Productive Simpson clonality was computed per sample as the square root of Simpson's diversity index over productive rearrangements. The source is immuneACCESS, and TCRdb retained only in-frame sequences with V and J called. Part of the clones is not carried over; for the studies checked, unresolved V genes explain less than half of this, and the remainder is unexplained. V and J calls plus clone size are reproduced from that table; the DNA served to infer D and trimming. In this sample the table shows 100,000 or so clones, roughly 83% of which occur a single time. The ten largest make up 17% of the sample.

A note on this clone: Its antigen has not been determined. The record has no base qualities; no much larger clone is one base away.

The CDR3 has 19 amino acids, counting the end cysteine and phenylalanine. Solely the CDR3 DNA is kept, with 57 bases framed from the first base. From the germline V gene, CDR1 is MDHEN and CDR2 is SYDVKM. V is shortened by 5 bases, J by 6 bases, and the region joining them spans 26 bases. This receptor was identified in a woman aged 60-75 years with acute or convalescent COVID-19. The chain is encoded by TRBV28 joined to TRBJ1-6; the D gene is perhaps TRBD1, from 5 matching bases. Sample: peripheral blood. The CDR3 sequence is CASSLLLPQGLATNSPLHF. The nucleotide sequence is TGTGCCAGCAGTCTCCTATTACCCCAGGGTTTGGCGACTAATTCACCCCTCCACTTT.